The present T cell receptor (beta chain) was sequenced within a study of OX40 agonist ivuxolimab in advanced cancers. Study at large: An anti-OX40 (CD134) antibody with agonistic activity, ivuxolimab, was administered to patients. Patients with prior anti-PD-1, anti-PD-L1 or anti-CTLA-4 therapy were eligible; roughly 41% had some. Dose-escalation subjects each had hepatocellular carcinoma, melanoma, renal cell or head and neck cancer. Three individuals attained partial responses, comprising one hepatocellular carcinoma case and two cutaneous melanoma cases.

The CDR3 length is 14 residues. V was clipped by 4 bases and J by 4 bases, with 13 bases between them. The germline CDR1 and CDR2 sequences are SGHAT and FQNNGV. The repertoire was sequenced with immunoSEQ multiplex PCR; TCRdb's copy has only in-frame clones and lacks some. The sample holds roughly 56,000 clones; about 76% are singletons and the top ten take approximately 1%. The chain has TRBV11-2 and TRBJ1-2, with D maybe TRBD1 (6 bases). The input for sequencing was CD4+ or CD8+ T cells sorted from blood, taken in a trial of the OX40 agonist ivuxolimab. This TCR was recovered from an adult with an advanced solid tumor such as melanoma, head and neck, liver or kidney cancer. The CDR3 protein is CASSSDRPGYGYTF. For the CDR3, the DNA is TGTGCCAGCAGCTCAGACAGGCCAGGCTATGGCTACACCTTC. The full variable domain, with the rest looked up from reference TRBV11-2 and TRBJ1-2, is EAGVAQSPRYKIIEKRQSVAFWCNPISGHATLYWYQQILGQGPKLLIQFQNNGVVDDSQLPKDRFSAERLKGVDSTLKIQPAKLEDSAVYLCASSSDRPGYGYTFGSGTRLTVV.